The present T cell receptor (beta chain) was sequenced within a study of T cells in Graves' hyperthyroidism and ophthalmopathy. Trimming shortened V by 6 bases and J by 5 bases, and 8 bases separated the two germline ends. CDR3 size: 13 residues. Per germline, CDR1 SGHAT and CDR2 FQNNGV. From RNA transcripts, TCR beta CDR3 regions were amplified. When the TCR CDR3 underwent first-round RT-PCR, the HTBI primer set was used. TCRdb re-called the multiplex PCR reads through MiXCR, storing one row per CDR3 protein. Seen here are some 500,000 distinct CDR3 sequences, roughly a quarter observed once, and the top ten hold about 11%. It was uncontrolled infection, other autoimmune disease, pregnancy or lactation that excluded patients. Fresh peripheral blood, approximately 10 ml, was the source of the PBMCs.

The rearrangement joins TRBV11-2 to TRBJ1-6; D is unresolved. Sequenced: blood. The sequence was obtained from a woman aged 30 to 39 with Graves' ophthalmopathy. CDR3 DNA: TGTGCCAGCAGACTATTTGATAATTCACCCCTCCACTTT. It codes for CASRLFDNSPLHF.